Below are 21 T cell receptor beta chains sequenced from a single sample in a study of regulatory T cells in long-lasting Graves disease. For TCR beta, libraries came from iRepertoire HTBI primers and Arm-PCR of CDR3 regions. TCRdb re-called the multiplex PCR reads with MiXCR, one entry per CDR3 protein. This table has 350,000 to 450,000 distinct CDR3 sequences, 23% appearing once. The time point: persistent/refractory GD, antithyroid drugs over 5 years with positive TRAb. Preparation of the TCR library used RNA extracted from PBMCs. The starting material was peripheral blood mononuclear cells (PBMCs), obtained when the disease was refractory, from a patient treated with antithyroid drugs. The origin of the receptors is a woman aged 40 to 49 with Graves disease.

There are a few counts of this clonotype. This chain joins TRBV2 and TRBJ2-3, with 7 bases aligning to TRBD2. The J segment lost 3 bases and the V segment lost 1 base, leaving 7 bases of the junction unmatched. CDR3 length equals 16 residues. Germline CDR1 is SNHLY and CDR2 is FYNNEI. This CDR3 reads CASSEGRASGTDTQYF. The CDR3 bases are TGTGCCAGCAGTGAAGGGCGGGCTAGCGGTACAGATACGCAGTATTTT.

This clonotype was detected ten times or more. In DNA form, the CDR3 reads TGTGCCAGCAGTCCCATGGGGCGGACCCAAGAGACCCAGTACTTC. Encoded protein: CASSPMGRTQETQYF. The gene calls are TRBV28 and TRBJ2-5; weak D call: TRBD1 (5 bases). The germline CDR1 and CDR2 sequences are MDHEN and SYDVKM. The V gene lost 5 bases and the J gene lost 1 base, with 14 bases spanning the gap. The CDR3 runs to 15 residues.

CDR3 coding DNA: TGTGCCAGCAGCCCCCCCCCCGGGAGCCCGCAAGAGACCCAGTACTTC. This translates into CASSPPPGSPQETQYF. The chain links TRBV7-8 to TRBJ2-5; tentative D call: TRBD2 (6 bases). The CDR3 has 16 residues. CDR1 SGHVS and CDR2 FQNEAQ come from the germline V gene. Trimming pared 5 bases from V and 2 bases from J, leaving 18 bases between.

J is TRBJ2-7 and V is TRBV5-6; D call uncertain. Trimming left V 4 bases short and J 3 bases short, with 14 bases between. CDR3 length: 14 amino acids. Germline lookup yields CDR1 SGHDT and CDR2 YYEEEE. DNA for the CDR3: TGTGCCAGCAGCCGGGCGGCATCTTTCTACGAGCAGTACTTC. Residues: CASSRAASFYEQYF.

This clonotype was detected only a few times. This sequence joins TRBV4-1 and TRBJ1-4; a possible D gene is TRBD1 (5 bases). The CDR3 sequence is 17 residues long. The germline gives CDR1 MGHRA, CDR2 YSYEKL. Trimming shortened V by 3 bases and J by 7 bases, and 21 bases separated the two germline ends. The CDR3 sequence is CASSHPPGGVGSEKLFF. The DNA for the CDR3 is TGCGCCAGCAGCCATCCCCCGGGGGGGGTTGGGAGTGAAAAACTGTTTTTT.

This chain links TRBV20-1 with TRBJ1-6; no firm D call. The CDR3 spans 13 residues. Per germline, CDR1 DFQATT and CDR2 SNEGSKA (reference sequence). V was shortened by 2 bases and J by 9 bases, with 11 bases between the two germline ends. The CDR3 here is CSARNPPGSPLHF. CDR3 sequence (DNA): TGCAGTGCTAGAAACCCCCCAGGTTCACCCCTCCACTTT.

This clonotype occurred many times. The V call is TRBV28, the J call TRBJ1-1; no reliable D call. Germline V CDR1 and CDR2: MDHEN, SYDVKM. This CDR3 spans 14 amino acids. Trimming removed 5 bases at V and 0 bases at J, with 10 bases between. As DNA, the CDR3 is TGTGCCAGCAGTACCTACGGACTGAACACTGAAGCTTTCTTT. Translation: CASSTYGLNTEAFF.

This clonotype came up many times. J is TRBJ2-7 and V is TRBV29-1; 10 bases are shared with TRBD2. The V and J ends lost 1 base and 0 bases, in that order; junction bases with no gene match: 6. Germline V gene lookup returns CDR1 SQVTM and CDR2 ANQGSEA. This CDR3 is 16 amino acids long. Here the CDR3 reads CSVEGTSGKSSYEQYF. CDR3 DNA sequence: TGCAGCGTTGAAGGGACTAGCGGTAAAAGCTCCTACGAGCAGTACTTC.

This clonotype has a handful of counts. This chain connects TRBV20-1 to TRBJ2-7, with TRBD1 matching 11 bases. CDR3 length: 17 residues. CDR1 DFQATT and CDR2 SNEGSKA come from the germline V gene (reference sequence). Unmatched junction bases numbered 18, after V lost 4 bases and J lost 7 bases. The CDR3 region is CSAIIHGAGQGGGEQYF. The CDR3 DNA reads as TGCAGTGCTATAATACACGGAGCGGGACAGGGGGGGGGAGAGCAGTACTTC.

The chain employs TRBV19 and TRBJ2-1; a weak D match, TRBD2 (5 bases). Trimming pared 1 base from V and 1 base from J, leaving 11 bases between. Germline CDR1 and CDR2: LNHDA and SQIVND (reference sequence). The CDR3 is 16 amino acids. CDR3 protein: CASSIGGHRSYNEQFF. Written as DNA, the CDR3 is TGTGCCAGTAGTATAGGCGGGCATAGGTCCTACAATGAGCAGTTCTTC.

V and J are TRBV5-1 and TRBJ2-7, with D possibly being TRBD2 (7 bases). The ends were cut back, 3 bases at V and 6 bases at J, with 13 bases in the middle. The CDR3 loop spans 13 amino acids. CDR1 is SGHRS, CDR2 YFSETQ, per germline. In DNA, the CDR3 is TGCGCCAGCAGCTCCGAGGGGGGGAGCGAGCAGTACTTC. Its protein is CASSSEGGSEQYF. Supplemented by reference TRBV5-1 and TRBJ2-7, the full variable domain reads KAGVTQTPRYLIKTRGQQVTLSCSPISGHRSVSWYQQTPGQGLQFLFEYFSETQRNKGNFPGRFSGRQFSNSRSEMNVSTLELGDSALYLCASSSEGGSEQYFGPGTRLTVT.

The V and J genes are TRBV29-1 and TRBJ2-2; TRBD2 might be the D (5 bases). The V end lost 4 bases, the J end lost 6 bases, and 9 bases lay between the germline ends. This CDR3 is built from 12 residues. Germline assignment: CDR1 SQVTM and CDR2 ANQGSEA. The CDR3 DNA follows: TGCAGCGTTGCCCTACTAGCCGGGGAGCTGTTTTTT. Translated, it gives CSVALLAGELFF.

This clonotype was found a few times. V gene TRBV28 combines with J gene TRBJ2-3; 9 bases fit TRBD2. CDR1 and CDR2 from the germline V gene are MDHEN and SYDVKM. The CDR3 has 17 residues. J was trimmed by 1 base and V by 5 bases; bases with no gene match: 10. For the CDR3, the DNA is TGTGCCAGCAGTCCTCCCTATGTAGCGGGGGGCACAGATACGCAGTATTTT. Protein: CASSPPYVAGGTDTQYF.

This clonotype came up many times. J is TRBJ1-5 and V is TRBV12-3 or TRBV12-4, with 8 bases that match TRBD1. The CDR3 spans 15 residues. V gave up 3 bases and J gave up 3 bases; unmatched junction bases: 4. Here the CDR3 reads CASSFHRGDNQPQHF. The CDR3 coding sequence is TGTGCCAGCAGTTTCCACAGGGGGGACAATCAGCCCCAGCATTTT.

This clonotype appeared a single time. This sequence may be a read error, since a much larger clone differs from it by one base. The chain carries TRBV20-1 and TRBJ2-7; weak D call: TRBD2 (5 bases). Trimming stripped 3 bases from V and 6 bases from J, with 12 bases between. CDR3 length equals 12 residues. The germline gives CDR1 DFQATT, CDR2 SNEGSKA (reference sequence). CDR3: CSARPSSCEQYF. The CDR3, as DNA: TGCAGTGCTAGGCCTAGCTCATGCGAGCAGTACTTC.

This clonotype has a count of ten or more. The J gene is TRBJ1-1, the V gene TRBV12-5; TRBD1 is a possible D gene (6 bases). Germline V gene lookup returns CDR1 LGHNT and CDR2 FRNRAP. There are 16 residues in the CDR3. V was cut by 0 bases and J by 0 bases, with 11 bases left in between. The CDR3 sequence: CASGLVFGGLNTEAFF. CDR3 sequence (DNA): TGTGCTAGTGGTTTGGTATTTGGGGGCCTGAACACTGAAGCTTTCTTT.

This clonotype was detected a few times. One end of the junction does not line up with germline, which may come from a read error. The CDR3 DNA follows: TGTGCCAGCAGTCGAGACGGGGAGGGCGGTGGACGCGATTTT. Protein sequence: CASSRDGEGGGRDF. The chain has TRBV12-3 or TRBV12-4 and TRBJ1-4; the D is unclear. This CDR3 has 14 amino acids.

This clonotype was counted a few times. The conserved closing phenylalanine or tryptophan is absent in this CDR3, likely reflecting a read error. The chain recombines TRBV28 with TRBJ2-7; D is unresolved. The V gene's germline CDR1 is MDHEN and CDR2 SYDVKM. V was pared by 3 bases and J by 5 bases, with 11 bases between. The CDR3 runs to 13 residues. This CDR3 is CASSLSPSDEQYL. The CDR3 DNA is TGTGCCAGCAGTTTGAGCCCGTCCGACGAGCAGTACCTC.

This clonotype has only a few counts. This chain links TRBV20-1 with TRBJ2-6; D is uncertain. This CDR3 has 14 residues. Deletions cut 6 bases from V and 0 bases from J, with 9 bases between. Germline lookup yields CDR1 DFQATT and CDR2 SNEGSKA (reference sequence). CDR3 loop: CSARTVSGANVLTF. CDR3 in DNA: TGCAGTGCGCGGACGGTCTCTGGGGCCAACGTCCTGACTTTC.

This clonotype was picked up a small number of times. The V call is TRBV20-1, the J call TRBJ2-7; D is ambiguous. The CDR3 runs 11 residues. CDR1 is DFQATT, CDR2 SNEGSKA, per germline (reference sequence). Trimming removed 6 bases from V and 5 bases from J, with 11 bases in between. CDR3 protein: CSAPKGHEQYF. The CDR3 bases are TGCAGTGCACCGAAGGGCCACGAGCAGTACTTC.

The chain employs TRBV12-3 or TRBV12-4 and TRBJ2-7, with 8 bases aligning to TRBD1. J lost 9 bases, V lost 5 bases, and 9 bases had no gene match. The CDR3 consists of 13 residues. CDR3 coding DNA: TGTGCCAGCAGTCAGGGACAGGCCCCTGGGCAGTACTTC. It yields the protein CASSQGQAPGQYF.